This is a list of T cell receptor beta chains from one sample in a study of PD-L1 blockade in urothelial cancer. Sequencing was performed with immunoSEQ multiplex PCR; in TCRdb, only in-frame clones are kept and a portion is missing. The table includes around 53,000 clones, about 85% detected once. This material consisted of PBMCs, taken around atezolizumab (anti-PD-L1) treatment. The receptors derive from a man over 45 with urothelial cancer. The conserved cysteine and the conserved F or W are not part of the CDR3 here.

cdr3_aa j_call v_call
ASSIGSKETQY TRBJ2-5 TRBV19
ASSLVGTGGSTGANVLT TRBJ2-6 TRBV7-9
ASRRTGTYNEQF TRBJ2-1 TRBV28
ASSLWTSVKETQY TRBJ2-5 TRBV5-1
ASSLDAAGATDTQY TRBJ2-3 TRBV5-1
ASSFRQAGGYT TRBJ1-2 TRBV6-5
ASSSWATSGNTIY TRBJ1-3 TRBV9
ASSLSGEQY TRBJ2-7 TRBV11-2
ASSGQRNTEAF TRBJ1-1 TRBV28
ASSLGGTANYGYT TRBJ1-2 TRBV5-1
ASSPGQGGGETQY TRBJ2-5 TRBV5-8
ASSLLGGGGLF TRBJ1-4 TRBV27
ASSYSNKAGKYEQY TRBJ2-7 TRBV6-5
AISEHSGTQQETQY TRBJ2-5 TRBV10-3
ASSLVWDRGPYEQY TRBJ2-7 TRBV5-6
SVEVEVPYEQY TRBJ2-7 TRBV29-1